This T cell receptor beta chain was recovered during a study of cytomegalovirus exposure and HLA in healthy donors listed by TCRdb under 2017. As for the study more broadly: According to an earlier analysis of a few hundred of the donors, about 179 million T cells yielded roughly 100 million unique TCR beta sequences and about 300 Gb of sequence data. The number of donors typed differed by locus, with roughly 620-630 for A, B, C, DRB1 and DQB1, around 500 for DQA1, nearly 610 for DPA1, and 400 to 490 for DPB1. The study aimed to test whether signatures of past pathogen exposure could be identified by cataloging public T cell receptors. Four or five DR-DQ haplotypes were handled as single units for association and clustering because linkage in the cohort was strong. Of the 300 to 450 genotyped donors, over 70% fell in the genetic ancestry cluster associated with self-reported Caucasian donors. On average, approximately 250,000 unique TCR beta nucleotide sequences were sequenced per donor among more than 350 genotyped donors of the cohort, with around 19% of those sequences being non-productive. Using immunosequencing, the study profiled T cell repertoires from 500 to 800 subjects and related those repertoires to cytomegalovirus serostatus. To study patterns of TCR occurrence, a later analysis re-analyzed previously published TCR beta repertoires from 500 to 850 donors and added high-resolution HLA genotyping. Rather than drawing on any new phenotypic data, the later analysis identified candidate immune exposures from TCR beta sequences and the way those sequences occurred across donors. To predict cytomegalovirus infection status, the study combined high-throughput TCR immunosequencing, statistical association of individual TCRs with disease status, and machine learning. A separate validation cohort of more than 100 different subjects was used in addition to the 666-subject first cohort. To decide whether each TCR beta V gene segment behaved as functional or pseudogenic, an earlier analysis of some 600 of the donors relied on high-throughput TCR beta sequencing. Approximately 330 gigabases of sequencing data and around 80 million unique TCR sequences made up an early release that covered under 750 HLA-typed donors. Every discovery cohort repertoire had been produced on one sequencing platform. Genome-wide SNP genotypes for about three fifths of the 666 donors were used in a later genetic analysis, which treated that subset as a discovery cohort. HLA typing covered class I and class II loci at four-digit resolution. Donor age, sex, ethnicity and CMV serostatus were compiled together with the repertoire data.

Summary of the overall study and its limitations: When HLA alleles, especially DR and DQ, strongly co-occurred, attributing TCR associations to individual alleles was difficult. Across donors, most TCR sequences were observed very rarely, whereas some public TCRs were present in many individuals. Because counts were too low, fewer than 20 rarely observed V segments, including chromosome 9 orphons, were excluded from the earlier analysis of some 590 of the donors. Correlated functional status among segregating V segments might reflect linkage disequilibrium, but an unknown experimental factor could not be ruled out. Because HLA typing was unavailable for some donors at each locus, only the typed subset was used in association tests. A further reported finding was that TCR beta sequences accurately predicted the HLA-A and HLA-B alleles for most subjects in the first cohort. The classifier was reported to diagnose cytomegalovirus status with high specificity and sensitivity in both the original and validation cohorts. A group of highly shared sequence variants was considered likely to be a technical artifact of the sequencing pipeline. Sequencing depth was assumed to be roughly uniform across donors in the presence/absence analyses, though that assumption may not hold. Because the 87-base-pair reads could not distinguish some IMGT-functional V segments, including TRBV6-2 and TRBV6-3, those segments were excluded. In a later analysis, the rate of TCR association differed among HLA loci, with DRB1 alleles having the most associated TCRs and HLA-C alleles having the fewest. Compared with equally common non-associated chains, HLA-associated TCR beta chains in a later analysis were more clonally expanded and had lower generation probabilities. The authors suggested that the approach could potentially be extended to other disease states and immunological phenotypes. An association between a missense DCLRE1C variant and V-gene and J-gene trimming of TCR beta chains was found in a later genetic analysis and replicated in an independent cohort. A later genetic analysis reported fewer N-insertions in productive TCRs among donors in an Asian-associated ancestry cluster than the roughly 700-donor mean. The only immune exposure information available for the cohort was CMV serostatus. A later analysis associated 17,000 or so TCR beta sequences with specific HLA alleles at a false discovery rate of 0.05. A few of the identified cytomegalovirus-associated TCR beta chains were confirmed in vitro to be specific for cytomegalovirus antigens. Several of the top co-occurrence clusters appeared to be linked to parvovirus B19, influenza, CMV and Epstein-Barr virus, according to a later analysis. Only TCR beta chains were sequenced in this cohort, and the absence of alpha or paired-chain data limited detectable features. In an earlier analysis of a few hundred of the donors, most TCR beta V segments were observed in productive rearrangements about 87% or about 30% of the time, broadly matching IMGT annotations. According to a later analysis, most CMV-associated TCR beta chains appeared to be HLA-restricted, and the HLA associations seemed to be driven largely by CMV exposure. A total of 150 to 200 TCR beta chains were listed by the study as associated with cytomegalovirus.

Comment on this clone: The clone's antigen remains unknown. Base-call qualities are not available, and no considerably larger clone is one nucleotide away.

The V and J ends are trimmed by 3 bases and 2 bases, leaving 4 bases between them. As encoded in the germline V gene, CDR1 is MDHEN while CDR2 is SYDVKM. The CDR3, from cysteine to phenylalanine, totals 12 residues. Only the CDR3 DNA stays, 36 bases, in frame from base 1. Library method: the immunoSEQ multiplex PCR assay. For the multiplex PCR, a mixture combining 60 forward primers for TCR Vbeta segments and 13 reverse primers for TCR Jbeta segments was used. Amplification of the CDR3 region of rearranged TCR beta genes was performed with a multiplex PCR assay on genomic DNA. On the Illumina HiSeq System, the amplified TCR beta libraries were sequenced as 87-base-pair reads. The original pipeline was this. A later analysis tallied approximately 87 million unique TCR beta chains across the approximately 670 repertoires, and some 10 million of those chains were shared by two or more donors. A nearest-neighbor algorithm error-corrected the raw reads and collapsed the reads into unique sequences, merging closely related sequences to remove PCR and sequencing errors. V, D and J gene segments were assigned by aligning CDR3 sequences to IMGT reference sequences. For a sequence to be retained, a match of at least six nucleotides was required to both a V gene segment and a J gene segment. Rearrangements were classified as productive when the CDR3 lacked stop codons and remained in frame with V and J, and all other rearrangements were classified as non-productive. CDR3 was defined by IMGT convention, running from the second conserved V-encoded cysteine to the conserved J-encoded phenylalanine. The earlier analysis of about 640 of the donors excluded any sequence lacking an unambiguous match to a single V gene segment. In an earlier analysis of about 590 of the donors, a V segment was called functional when productive rearrangements were above 56.7%, and segregating when the standard deviation between donors exceeded 5%. A statistical classification framework was built for diagnosing cytomegalovirus status from the catalog of TCR beta chain sequences. In a later analysis, TCR nucleotide sequences were compared against IMGT/GENE-DB human TR gene sequences so that V and J genes could be assigned. The TCRdist pipeline was used in a later analysis to assign CDR3 sequences and most-parsimonious VDJ recombination scenarios. In a later analysis, each TCR beta chain was defined by its CDR3 amino acid sequence together with its V-gene family, and reads lacking a unique V-gene family were excluded. A later analysis removed several hundred highly shared, low-generation-probability nucleotide sequences to deal with suspected cross-contamination and a sequencing artifact. In a later analysis, a clonal expansion index was calculated for each public chain from normalized within-repertoire ranks of inferred template counts. A later analysis computed generation probabilities with a VDJ recombination model fitted to out-of-frame rearrangements, and checked the results against IGoR. In a later analysis, TCR-TCR, TCR-HLA and TCR-CMV co-occurrence was scored with hypergeometric tests, and a repertoire-size bias correction was applied to TCR pairs. False discovery rates were estimated in a later analysis by permuting HLA or CMV assignments 20 times. In a later analysis, co-occurring TCRs were grouped using DBSCAN, with TCRdist sequence similarity added in when clustering inside HLA-allele-positive subsets. Co-occurrence clustering excluded repertoires with fewer than 30,000 or more than 120,000 public chains, plus five with anomalous nucleotide sharing. In its TCRdb copy, this immuneACCESS table keeps in-frame sequences only and misses some clones. Where compared with another copy, unresolved V genes explain less than half of these, and the others have no known cause. Clonal size and the V and J genes are those of that table, whereas D and trimming came from the DNA. The sample includes over 80,000 clones, with roughly two thirds observed a single time. The ten largest clones capture roughly 4% of the sample.

The cohort was made up of 650 to 700 healthy bone marrow donors. All cohort members were sampled while nominally healthy, although unrecorded immune exposures were likely present. The donor was CMV seronegative and was included in the group of a few hundred seronegative cohort members. A peripheral blood sample was provided by each donor, and peripheral blood mononuclear cells were used for TCR beta sequencing. The Qiagen DNeasy Blood Extraction Kit was used to extract genomic DNA from the blood cell samples. The source of this sequence is a man aged 40-55 years in good health and CMV-seronegative. The V and J segments used are TRBV28 and TRBJ1-1, with the identity of the D gene unclear. Sequencing used PBMCs. The CDR3 has the sequence CASSLANTEAFF. The sequence in DNA is TGTGCCAGCAGTTTGGCCAACACTGAAGCTTTCTTT. The entire variable domain, with the stretches around the CDR3 drawn from the reference TRBV28 and TRBJ1-1 proteins, is DVKVTQSSRYLVKRTGEKVFLECVQDMDHENMFWYRQDPGLGLRLIYFSYDVKMKEKGDIPEGYSVSREKKERFSLILESASTNQTSMYLCASSLANTEAFFGQGTRLTVV.